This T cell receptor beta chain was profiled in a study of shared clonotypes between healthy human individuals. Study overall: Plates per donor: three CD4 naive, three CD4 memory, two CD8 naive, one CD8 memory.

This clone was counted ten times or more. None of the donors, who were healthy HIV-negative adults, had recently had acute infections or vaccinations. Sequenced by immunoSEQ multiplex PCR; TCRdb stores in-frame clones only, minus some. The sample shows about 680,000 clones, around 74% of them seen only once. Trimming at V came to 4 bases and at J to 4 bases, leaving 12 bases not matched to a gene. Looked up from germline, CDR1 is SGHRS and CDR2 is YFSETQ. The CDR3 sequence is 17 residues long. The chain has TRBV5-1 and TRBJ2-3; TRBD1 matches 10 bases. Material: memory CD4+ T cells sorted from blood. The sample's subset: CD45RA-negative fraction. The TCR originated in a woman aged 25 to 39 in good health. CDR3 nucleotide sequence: TGCGCCAGCAGCGCGACCGACAGGGGGCGCGGAGCAGATACGCAGTATTTT. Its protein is CASSATDRGRGADTQYF.